One TCR beta chain is described in this entry. Its antigen remains unidentified. Base qualities were left out, and no much larger clone turns up one base away. This sample stems from a study of blood T cell repertoires in COVID-19 (dated by TCRdb to about 2020). About the study as a whole: Collaborator samples came from the United States, Italy and Spain and covered acute and convalescent phases of COVID-19. The prospective study material was composed of cDNA or gDNA derived from T cells, B-cell-depleted T cells, or PBMCs. The dataset comprised deeply sampled blood TCRbeta repertoires from subjects exposed to, actively infected with, or recovered from COVID-19. The repertoires were released in a freely available public database intended as a resource for research on the immune response to SARS-CoV-2. Samples came from the ongoing ImmuneRACE study (first 160 participants) plus 1,254 subjects from 6 global collaborators. Nearly every sample came with metadata listing a de-identified subject ID, COVID-19 status, age in years and sex. Where available, HLA class I and class II types were taken from metadata supplied by the sample provider and were not determined by assay-based typing.

Whole blood was collected in K2EDTA tubes by collaborating institutions according to the institutions' own protocols. Collaborator samples were shipped for TCRbeta analysis as frozen whole blood, isolated PBMCs, or DNA extracted from either sample type. As encoded in the germline V gene, CDR1 is SGHTS while CDR2 is YDEGEE. Trimmed from V: 4 bases; trimmed from J: 4 bases; junction bases lacking a gene match: 5. From the cysteine through the phenylalanine, the CDR3 covers 16 amino acids. The CDR3 DNA has 48 bases and is translated from base 1. The immunoSEQ Assay, a bias-controlled multiplex PCR, was used to amplify TCRbeta CDR3 regions from genomic DNA. In the source study's methods: The number of nucleated cells in each sample was estimated by amplification of reference gene primers within the assay. Sequence reads were collapsed and filtered to measure the absolute abundance of every unique TCRbeta CDR3 rearrangement. For each sample, productive Simpson clonality was calculated as the square root of Simpson's diversity index over productive rearrangements. As stored in TCRdb, this immuneACCESS dataset retains in-frame rearrangements with V and J assigned. A fraction of the clones does not appear; measured against another copy, unresolved V genes explain less than half of the discrepancy, and the remainder lacks a known reason. For V, J and clone size, that table is used; D and trimming come from the DNA. This sample comprises 100,000 or so clones, around 80% of them detected only once. The leading ten clones occupy less than 20% of the sample.

What the authors observed across the whole study: The quantity of clinical and demographic metadata differed by source and by participant and was supplied without curation.

This clonotype was sampled from a woman aged 80 or older with acute or convalescent COVID-19. The sequencing sample was made of peripheral blood. The V and J segments used are TRBV5-8 and TRBJ2-3, with 14 junctional bases fitting TRBD2. The CDR3 region: CASSPRTSGRSDTQYF. The DNA is as follows: TGTGCCAGCAGCCCTAGGACTAGCGGGAGGTCAGATACGCAGTATTTT. Supplemented by the reference TRBV5-8 and TRBJ2-3 proteins around the CDR3, the complete variable domain is EAGVTQSPTHLIKTRGQQATLRCSPISGHTSVYWYQQALGLGLQFLLWYDEGEERNRGNFPPRFSGRQFPNYSSELNVNALELEDSALYLCASSPRTSGRSDTQYFGPGTRLTVL.